The present T cell receptor beta chain was sequenced within a study of shared clonotypes between healthy human individuals. Study results and limitations: Clonotype sharing among donors was thought likely to change with sequencing depth.

Only a few counts were recorded for this clone. What it binds is unknown. The repertoire was sequenced with immunoSEQ multiplex PCR; TCRdb's copy has only in-frame clones and lacks some. Seen here are about 520,000 clones, approximately 78% observed once, and the top ten hold 9.5% to 15%. With 4 bases removed from V and 2 bases from J, the gap between germline ends came to 14 bases. The CDR3 is 16 amino acids. The germline V gene has CDR1 MNHEY and CDR2 SVGAGI. This chain joins TRBV6-5 and TRBJ1-4; D unresolved. This sequence originates from a woman aged 40 to 50 in good health. Some clones in this sample may be carry-over from other donors' samples. The sample consisted of PBMCs. The CDR3 spells CASSSAAVRTNEKLFF. CDR3 nucleotides: TGTGCCAGCAGTTCTGCCGCGGTGAGGACTAATGAAAAACTGTTTTTT.